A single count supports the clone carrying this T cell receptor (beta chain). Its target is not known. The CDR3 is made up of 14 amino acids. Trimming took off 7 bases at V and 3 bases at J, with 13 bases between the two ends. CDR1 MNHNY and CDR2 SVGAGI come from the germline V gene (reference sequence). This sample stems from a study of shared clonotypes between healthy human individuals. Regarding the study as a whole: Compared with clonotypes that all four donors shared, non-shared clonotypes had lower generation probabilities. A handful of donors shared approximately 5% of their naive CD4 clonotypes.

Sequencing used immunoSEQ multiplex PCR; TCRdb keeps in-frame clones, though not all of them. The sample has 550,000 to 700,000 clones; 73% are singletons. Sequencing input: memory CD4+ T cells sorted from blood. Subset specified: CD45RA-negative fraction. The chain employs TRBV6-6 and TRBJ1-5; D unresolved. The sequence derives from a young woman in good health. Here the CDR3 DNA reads TGTGCCAGCACCCTCCGGGCCAACAATCAGCCCCAGCATTTT. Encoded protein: CASTLRANNQPQHF.